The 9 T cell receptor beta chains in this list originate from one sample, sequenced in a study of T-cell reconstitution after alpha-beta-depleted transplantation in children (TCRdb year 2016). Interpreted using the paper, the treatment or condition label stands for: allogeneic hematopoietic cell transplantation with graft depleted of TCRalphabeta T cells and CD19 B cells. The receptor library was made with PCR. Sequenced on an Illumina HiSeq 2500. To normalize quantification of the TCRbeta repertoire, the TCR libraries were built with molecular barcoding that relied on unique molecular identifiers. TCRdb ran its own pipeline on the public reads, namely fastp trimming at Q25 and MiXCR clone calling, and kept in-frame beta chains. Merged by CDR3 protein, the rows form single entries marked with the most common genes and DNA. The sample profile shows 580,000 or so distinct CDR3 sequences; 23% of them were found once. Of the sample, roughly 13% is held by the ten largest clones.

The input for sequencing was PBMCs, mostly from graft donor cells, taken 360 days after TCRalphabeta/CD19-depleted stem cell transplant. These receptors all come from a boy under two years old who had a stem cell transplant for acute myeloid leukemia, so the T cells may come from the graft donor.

CDR3 DNA: TGTGCCACCAGTGACAGGGGGGACTTGGGAGAGACCCAGTACTTC. Residues: CATSDRGDLGETQYF. The chain carries TRBV24-1 and TRBJ2-5, with a tentative D call TRBD1 (7 bases). The CDR3 runs 15 residues. Germline CDR1 is KGHDR and CDR2 is SFDVKD. V was cut by 4 bases and J by 4 bases, with 15 bases left in between.

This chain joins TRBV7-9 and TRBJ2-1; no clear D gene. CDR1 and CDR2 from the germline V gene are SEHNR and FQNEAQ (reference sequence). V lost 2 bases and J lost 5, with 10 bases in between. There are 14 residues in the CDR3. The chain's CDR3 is CASSLSNRNNEQFF. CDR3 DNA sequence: TGTGCCAGCAGCTTATCTAATCGGAACAATGAGCAGTTCTTC.

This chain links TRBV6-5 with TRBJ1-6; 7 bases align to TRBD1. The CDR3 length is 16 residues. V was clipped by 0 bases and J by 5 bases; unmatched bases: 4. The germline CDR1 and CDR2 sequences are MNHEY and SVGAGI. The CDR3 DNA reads TGTGCCAGCAGTTACTCGAGACAGGGAGATAATTCACCCCTCCACTTT. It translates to CASSYSRQGDNSPLHF.

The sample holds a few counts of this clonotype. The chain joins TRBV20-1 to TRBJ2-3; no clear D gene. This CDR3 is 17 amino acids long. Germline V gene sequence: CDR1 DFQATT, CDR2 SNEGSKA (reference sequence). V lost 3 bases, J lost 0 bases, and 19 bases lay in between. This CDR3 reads CSASGSLPGRSTDTQYF. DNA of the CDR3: TGCAGTGCTAGCGGGTCCCTACCTGGACGAAGCACAGATACGCAGTATTTT.

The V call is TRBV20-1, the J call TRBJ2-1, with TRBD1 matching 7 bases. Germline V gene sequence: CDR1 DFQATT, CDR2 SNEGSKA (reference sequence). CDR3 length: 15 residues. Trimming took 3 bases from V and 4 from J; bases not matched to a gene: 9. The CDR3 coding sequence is TGCAGTGCTAGTATAGGGACAGCTTCATACAATGAGCAGTTCTTC. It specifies CSASIGTASYNEQFF.

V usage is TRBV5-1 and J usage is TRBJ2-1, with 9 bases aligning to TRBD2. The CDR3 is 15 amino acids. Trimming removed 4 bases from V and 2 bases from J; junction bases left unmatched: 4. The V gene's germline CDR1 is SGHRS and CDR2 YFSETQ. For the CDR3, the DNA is TGCGCCAGCAGCACCCTAGCGGGGACCTACAATGAGCAGTTCTTC. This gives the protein CASSTLAGTYNEQFF. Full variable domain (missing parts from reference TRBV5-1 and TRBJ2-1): KAGVTQTPRYLIKTRGQQVTLSCSPISGHRSVSWYQQTPGQGLQFLFEYFSETQRNKGNFPGRFSGRQFSNSRSEMNVSTLELGDSALYLCASSTLAGTYNEQFFGPGTRLTVL.

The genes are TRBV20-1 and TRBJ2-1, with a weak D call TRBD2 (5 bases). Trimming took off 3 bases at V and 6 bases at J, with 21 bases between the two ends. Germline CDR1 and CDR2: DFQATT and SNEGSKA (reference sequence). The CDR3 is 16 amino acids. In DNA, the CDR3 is TGCAGTGCTAGTGGAGGCTTGACACCGGATCCCAATGAGCAGTTCTTC. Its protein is CSASGGLTPDPNEQFF.

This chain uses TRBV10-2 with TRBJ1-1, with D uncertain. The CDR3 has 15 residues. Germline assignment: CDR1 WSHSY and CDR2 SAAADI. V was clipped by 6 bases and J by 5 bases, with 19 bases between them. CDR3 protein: CASSKPPQAGTEAFF. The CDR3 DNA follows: TGCGCCAGCAGCAAACCCCCACAAGCGGGGACTGAAGCTTTCTTT.

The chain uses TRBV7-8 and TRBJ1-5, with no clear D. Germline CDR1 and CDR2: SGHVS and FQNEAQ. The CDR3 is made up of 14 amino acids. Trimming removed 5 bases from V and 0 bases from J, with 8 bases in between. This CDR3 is CASSARVSNQPQHF. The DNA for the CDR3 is TGTGCCAGCAGCGCGAGGGTTAGCAATCAGCCCCAGCATTTT.